The 24 T cell receptor beta chains reported below all come from one sample, sequenced in a study of cytomegalovirus exposure and HLA in healthy donors. With 60 Vbeta and 13 Jbeta primers, the PCR was carried out. Assay: immunoSEQ multiplex PCR; the TCRdb copy retains only in-frame clones and omits some. This sample carries roughly 150,000 clones, around 73% of them seen once, and the ten largest clones take about 1.3%. The sample was PBMCs. All receptors derive from a male donor in good health and CMV-seronegative.

V usage is TRBV5-1 and J usage is TRBJ2-3; the match to TRBD2 covers 8 bases. J gave up 2 bases and V 3 bases, and 8 bases lay outside the gene matches. The length of the CDR3 is 16 residues. In germline, CDR1 is SGHRS, CDR2 YFSETQ. The CDR3 loop is CASSWEAGEYTDTQYF. The CDR3 bases are TGCGCCAGCAGCTGGGAAGCGGGAGAGTACACAGATACGCAGTATTTT.

The J gene is TRBJ2-1, the V gene TRBV4-1; 8 bases line up with TRBD1. This CDR3 comprises 16 residues. Germline V gene data show CDR1 as MGHRA and CDR2 as YSYEKL. V was clipped by 5 bases and J by 4 bases; unmatched bases: 10. For the CDR3, the DNA is TGCGCCAGCAGCGTAATAGGACAGGGCGGGTACAATGAGCAGTTCTTC. This encodes CASSVIGQGGYNEQFF.

CDR3 nucleotides: TGCGCCAGCAGCCAAGCCGGGACAGTTGTAGGGGAAAAACTGTTTTTT. Translated, it gives CASSQAGTVVGEKLFF. The J gene is TRBJ1-4, the V gene TRBV4-3; 7 bases match TRBD1. CDR1 is LGHNA, CDR2 YSLEER, per germline. V lost 1 base, J lost 8 bases, and 10 bases stayed unmatched. The CDR3 totals 16 residues.

This clone has more than one count but fewer than ten. This chain connects TRBV2 to TRBJ1-5; possible D gene TRBD1, 6 bases. Germline V lookup: CDR1 SNHLY, CDR2 FYNNEI. CDR3 length equals 13 residues. V lost 6 bases and J lost 7, with 13 bases in between. Here the CDR3 DNA reads TGTGCCAGCAGGTTCAGGGGAGGGCAGCCCCAGCATTTT. Its translation is CASRFRGGQPQHF.

The gene calls are TRBV4-2 and TRBJ2-3; TRBD2 aligns across 10 bases. The CDR3 has 15 amino acids. In germline, CDR1 is LGHNA, CDR2 YNFKEQ. V lost 0 bases to trimming and J lost 4 bases; unmatched junction nucleotides: 1. The CDR3 DNA sequence: TGTGCCAGCAGCCAAGATAGCGGGGGGCCAGATACGCAGTATTTT. It translates to CASSQDSGGPDTQYF.

The chain is built from TRBV4-2 and TRBJ2-4; D might be TRBD2 (7 bases). The length of the CDR3 is 18 residues. CDR1 and CDR2 (germline): LGHNA, YNFKEQ. Trimming shortened V by 4 bases and J by 5 bases, and 24 bases separated the two germline ends. CDR3 nucleotide sequence: TGTGCCAGCAGCCCCCGCGCTAGGGGGGGCCCGGGGGAAAACATTCAGTACTTC. It is translated as CASSPRARGGPGENIQYF.

The rearrangement uses TRBV15 and TRBJ2-5, with 13 bases that match TRBD2. V shed 6 bases, J shed 4 bases, and the junction held 8 bases outside the gene matches. The CDR3 covers 16 residues. Germline V gives CDR1 LNHNV, CDR2 YYDKDF (reference sequence). The CDR3 loop is CATRELTSGGGETQYF. In nucleotides, the CDR3 is TGTGCCACCAGAGAACTAACTAGCGGGGGGGGAGAGACCCAGTACTTC.

V is TRBV9 and J is TRBJ2-2; weak D call: TRBD2 (6 bases). Trimming cost V 0 bases and J 2 bases, with 11 bases left between them. CDR3 length: 16 amino acids. Germline CDR1 SGDLS, CDR2 YYNGEE. CDR3 in DNA: TGTGCCAGCAGCGTAGTGGCTAGCGCTAACACCGGGGAGCTGTTTTTT. This encodes CASSVVASANTGELFF.

Here the CDR3 DNA reads TGTGCCAGCAGCTCCGACAGCTATGGCTACACCTTC. Translated: CASSSDSYGYTF. V usage is TRBV7-9 and J usage is TRBJ1-2, with a possible D match to TRBD1 (5 bases). CDR3 length equals 12 residues. Trimming took off 4 bases at V and 4 bases at J, with 7 bases between the two ends. Germline V CDR1 and CDR2: SEHNR, FQNEAQ (reference sequence).

The genes are TRBV7-9 and TRBJ1-1; D unclear. V was pared by 5 bases and J by 1 base, with 14 bases between. The CDR3 consists of 15 residues. Germline V gene lookup returns CDR1 SEHNR and CDR2 FQNEAQ (reference sequence). The CDR3 loop is CASSPSGRGNTEAFF. The CDR3 DNA reads TGTGCCAGCAGCCCTTCCGGGCGGGGGAACACTGAAGCTTTCTTT.

The rearrangement joins TRBV9 to TRBJ1-1, with D possibly TRBD1 on 6 matching bases. Germline V gives CDR1 SGDLS, CDR2 YYNGEE. The germline V and J ends were trimmed by 6 bases and 5 bases, with 11 bases remaining between them. The CDR3 sequence is 12 residues long. CDR3 in DNA: TGTGCCAGCACAGGGGATAATACTGAAGCTTTCTTT. Its translation is CASTGDNTEAFF.

The chain couples TRBV21-1 to TRBJ1-1; the table's D call TRBD1 went unverified against the DNA. TRBV21-1 counts as a pseudogene. CDR3 length equals 16 residues. DNA for the CDR3: TGTGCCAGCAGGGACAGGGAGGATTCGGCGAACACTGAAGCTTTCTTT. Amino acids: CASRDREDSANTEAFF.

V is TRBV19 and J is TRBJ1-5; TRBD1 agrees at 11 bases. In germline, CDR1 is LNHDA, CDR2 SQIVND (reference sequence). V lost 5 bases to trimming and J lost 0 bases; unmatched junction nucleotides: 9. The CDR3 length is 18 residues. DNA for the CDR3: TGTGCCAGTAGTCGACCGGGACAGGGGGGTGTTAGCAATCAGCCCCAGCATTTT. This sequence encodes CASSRPGQGGVSNQPQHF. The variable domain in full, with the rest retrieved from reference TRBV19 and TRBJ1-5, is DGGITQSPKYLFRKEGQNVTLSCEQNLNHDAMYWYRQDPGQGLRLIYYSQIVNDFQKGDIAEGYSVSREKKESFPLTVTSAQKNPTAFYLCASSRPGQGGVSNQPQHFGDGTRLSIL.

This chain joins TRBV28 and TRBJ2-5; a possible D gene is TRBD1 (6 bases). CDR3 length equals 15 residues. CDR1 is MDHEN, CDR2 SYDVKM, per germline. Deletions cut 6 bases from V and 1 base from J, with 15 bases between. CDR3 residues: CASSILQGSQETQYF. The CDR3 DNA follows: TGTGCCAGCAGCATCTTACAGGGTTCCCAAGAGACCCAGTACTTC.

The chain recombines TRBV5-1 with TRBJ2-3; possibly TRBD2 for D (6 bases). With 2 bases removed from V and 7 bases from J, the gap between germline ends came to 11 bases. Per germline, CDR1 SGHRS and CDR2 YFSETQ. The CDR3 length is 13 residues. This chain's CDR3 is CASSLAGANTQYF. The CDR3 DNA is TGCGCCAGCAGCTTAGCGGGCGCAAATACGCAGTATTTT.

The chain links TRBV19 to TRBJ1-2, with a weak D call TRBD1 (5 bases). Germline assignment: CDR1 LNHDA and CDR2 SQIVND (reference sequence). The ends were cut back, 3 bases at V and 4 bases at J, with 15 bases in the middle. The CDR3 covers 15 residues. The CDR3 here is CASSILSGQPYGYTF. Written as DNA, the CDR3 is TGTGCCAGTAGTATCTTGTCAGGACAACCCTATGGCTACACCTTC.

V usage is TRBV19 and J usage is TRBJ2-3, with 7 bases aligning to TRBD1. The CDR3 totals 19 residues. Germline CDR1 is LNHDA and CDR2 is SQIVND (reference sequence). Trimming at V came to 7 bases and at J to 2 bases, leaving 21 bases not matched to a gene. CDR3 bases: TGTGCCAGTACCCGAAGTAGGACAGGCGTGCCCAATCCCACAGATACGCAGTATTTT. Translation gives CASTRSRTGVPNPTDTQYF. The whole variable domain, filled in from reference TRBV19 and TRBJ2-3, reads DGGITQSPKYLFRKEGQNVTLSCEQNLNHDAMYWYRQDPGQGLRLIYYSQIVNDFQKGDIAEGYSVSREKKESFPLTVTSAQKNPTAFYLCASTRSRTGVPNPTDTQYFGPGTRLTVL.

The chain employs TRBV9 and TRBJ1-5, with D possibly being TRBD1 (5 bases). The V gene lost 4 bases and the J gene lost 3 bases, with 8 bases spanning the gap. This CDR3 spans 13 amino acids. The germline V gene has CDR1 SGDLS and CDR2 YYNGEE. CDR3 bases: TGTGCCAGCAGCCCGACAGACAATCAGCCCCAGCATTTT. This translates into CASSPTDNQPQHF.

The chain has TRBV7-2 and TRBJ2-5; 7 nucleotides agree with TRBD1. This CDR3 region has 16 residues. J gave up 5 bases and V 4 bases, and 13 bases lay outside the gene matches. Per the germline V gene, CDR1 is SGHTA and CDR2 is FQGNSA. Written as DNA, the CDR3 is TGTGCCAGCAGCTCCATTGACAGGGTTCTGGGGGAGACCCAGTACTTC. Residues: CASSSIDRVLGETQYF.

The chain recombines TRBV15 with TRBJ2-2; D unclear. This CDR3 has 13 residues. V was pared by 0 bases and J by 4 bases, with 3 bases between. Per the germline V gene, CDR1 is LNHNV and CDR2 is YYDKDF (reference sequence). The DNA of the CDR3 is TGTGCCACCAGCAGAGACGGCACCGGGGAGCTGTTTTTT. It encodes CATSRDGTGELFF.

The chain carries TRBV7-2 and TRBJ2-7; maybe TRBD1 (6 bases). Germline CDR1 and CDR2: SGHTA and FQGNSA. The V gene lost 3 bases and the J gene lost 6 bases, with 9 bases spanning the gap. The CDR3 has 12 residues. The CDR3 protein is CASSFTGFEQYF. CDR3 in DNA: TGTGCCAGCAGCTTTACAGGGTTCGAGCAGTACTTC.

CDR3 nucleotides: TGTGCCAGCAGTTTCGGTAGAGTTGAGGAGCAGTACTTC. The encoded protein is CASSFGRVEEQYF. V is TRBV27 and J is TRBJ2-7; no clear D. V gave up 3 bases and J gave up 7 bases, with 13 bases separating them. The V gene's germline CDR1 is MNHEY and CDR2 SMNVEV (reference sequence). There are 13 residues in the CDR3.

The chain is built from TRBV4-3 and TRBJ2-2, with D unclear. CDR3 size: 15 residues. Per the germline V gene, CDR1 is LGHNA and CDR2 is YSLEER. V was pared by 0 bases and J by 5 bases, with 10 bases between. The CDR3 reads CASSQDGFATGELFF. In nucleotides, the CDR3 is TGCGCCAGCAGCCAAGATGGTTTCGCGACCGGGGAGCTGTTTTTT.

This chain links TRBV2 with TRBJ2-3; TRBD2 matches at 10 bases. Looked up from germline, CDR1 is SNHLY and CDR2 is FYNNEI. Losses at the gene ends were 4 bases for V and 2 bases for J; bases not matched to a gene: 9. The CDR3 runs 17 residues. Here the CDR3 reads CASSAGGTSDYTDTQYF. Here the CDR3 DNA reads TGTGCCAGCAGTGCTGGGGGGACTAGCGACTACACAGATACGCAGTATTTT. The full variable domain, with the rest looked up from reference TRBV2 and TRBJ2-3, is EPEVTQTPSHQVTQMGQEVILRCVPISNHLYFYWYRQILGQKVEFLVSFYNNEISEKSEIFDDQFSVERPDGSNFTLKIRSTKLEDSAMYFCASSAGGTSDYTDTQYFGPGTRLTVL.